This is a list of T cell receptor beta chains from one sample in a study of cytomegalovirus exposure and HLA in healthy donors. Only in-frame clones appear in the TCRdb table, and some are missing; sequencing was by immunoSEQ multiplex PCR. Recorded for this sample: under 130,000 clones. The specimen sequenced was PBMCs. The receptor source for this set is a man aged 35 to 55 in good health and CMV-seronegative. Each CDR3 is given with its conserved first and last residue. Each record gives: V gene, CDR3 length, D gene, J gene, CDR3 protein, CDR3 DNA. A D gene is named only where the DNA matches it firmly.

v_call: TRBV5-5; cdr3_length: 13; d_call: TRBD1; j_call: TRBJ1-2; cdr3_aa: CASSTGQGHGYTF; cdr3_nt: TGTGCCAGCAGCACGGGACAGGGCCATGGCTACACCTTC
v_call: TRBV12-5; cdr3_length: 13; d_call: TRBD1; j_call: TRBJ1-1; cdr3_aa: CASGISGQGEAFF; cdr3_nt: TGTGCTAGTGGTATATCGGGACAGGGAGAAGCTTTCTTT
v_call: TRBV28; cdr3_length: 16; d_call: -; j_call: TRBJ1-1; cdr3_aa: CASSTSGFAQNTEAFF; cdr3_nt: TGTGCCAGCAGTACCTCCGGGTTCGCCCAGAACACTGAAGCTTTCTTT
v_call: TRBV9; cdr3_length: 16; d_call: TRBD2; j_call: TRBJ2-3; cdr3_aa: CASSTSFSGGWDTQYF; cdr3_nt: TGTGCCAGCAGCACCTCGTTTTCCGGGGGGTGGGATACGCAGTATTTT
v_call: TRBV7-2; cdr3_length: 14; d_call: TRBD1; j_call: TRBJ2-7; cdr3_aa: CASSFGQGGNEQYF; cdr3_nt: TGTGCCAGCAGCTTTGGACAGGGAGGCAACGAGCAGTACTTC
v_call: TRBV11-2; cdr3_length: 14; d_call: TRBD1; j_call: TRBJ2-2; cdr3_aa: CASSAGTATGELFF; cdr3_nt: TGTGCCAGCAGCGCCGGGACAGCCACCGGGGAGCTGTTTTTT
v_call: TRBV5-1; cdr3_length: 16; d_call: TRBD2; j_call: TRBJ2-7; cdr3_aa: CASSNPGLADLYEQYF; cdr3_nt: TGCGCCAGCAGCAACCCGGGACTAGCGGACCTCTACGAGCAGTACTTC
v_call: TRBV18; cdr3_length: 15; d_call: -; j_call: TRBJ1-1; cdr3_aa: CASSPREGVYTEAFF; cdr3_nt: TGTGCCAGCTCACCAAGGGAAGGGGTTTATACTGAAGCTTTCTTT
v_call: TRBV5-4; cdr3_length: 16; d_call: TRBD2; j_call: TRBJ2-1; cdr3_aa: CASSLLAGGSYNEQFF; cdr3_nt: TGTGCCAGCAGCTTGTTGGCGGGAGGGTCCTACAATGAGCAGTTCTTC
v_call: TRBV5-1; cdr3_length: 15; d_call: TRBD2; j_call: TRBJ2-5; cdr3_aa: CASSPGTSGGRLQYF; cdr3_nt: TGCGCCAGCAGCCCCGGGACTAGCGGGGGCCGGTTGCAGTACTTC
v_call: TRBV7-9; cdr3_length: 13; d_call: -; j_call: TRBJ1-1; cdr3_aa: CASSPDVTGKAFF; cdr3_nt: TGTGCCAGCAGCCCCGACGTTACAGGGAAAGCTTTCTTT
v_call: TRBV7-9; cdr3_length: 13; d_call: -; j_call: TRBJ2-3; cdr3_aa: CASSLGGADTQYF; cdr3_nt: TGTGCCAGCAGCTTGGGCGGGGCAGATACGCAGTATTTT
v_call: TRBV7-9; cdr3_length: 14; d_call: -; j_call: TRBJ1-2; cdr3_aa: CASSLGAVNYGYTF; cdr3_nt: TGTGCCAGCAGCTTAGGTGCAGTCAACTATGGCTACACCTTC
v_call: TRBV5-1; cdr3_length: 15; d_call: TRBD1; j_call: TRBJ2-5; cdr3_aa: CASSKRQGPKETQYF; cdr3_nt: TGCGCCAGCAGCAAACGACAGGGACCAAAAGAGACCCAGTACTTC
v_call: TRBV5-1; cdr3_length: 14; d_call: TRBD1; j_call: TRBJ2-5; cdr3_aa: CASSSGQGGETQYF; cdr3_nt: TGCGCCAGCAGCTCGGGACAGGGTGGGGAGACCCAGTACTTC
v_call: TRBV21-1; cdr3_length: 14; d_call: -; j_call: TRBJ2-3; cdr3_aa: CASPPAGGTDTQYF; cdr3_nt: TGTGCCAGTCCCCCAGCGGGGGGGACAGATACGCAGTATTTT
v_call: TRBV7-2; cdr3_length: 16; d_call: TRBD1; j_call: TRBJ2-5; cdr3_aa: CASSNRDRVRQETQYF; cdr3_nt: TGTGCCAGCAGCAATAGGGACAGGGTTAGACAAGAGACCCAGTACTTC
v_call: TRBV6-5; cdr3_length: 14; d_call: TRBD1; j_call: TRBJ2-3; cdr3_aa: CASSPGTGTDTQCF; cdr3_nt: TGTGCCAGCAGCCCCGGGACAGGCACAGATACGCAGTGTTTT
v_call: TRBV5-5; cdr3_length: 12; d_call: -; j_call: TRBJ1-2; cdr3_aa: CASSPGIYGYTF; cdr3_nt: TGTGCCAGCAGCCCCGGGATCTATGGCTACACCTTC
v_call: TRBV5-1; cdr3_length: 14; d_call: -; j_call: TRBJ2-4; cdr3_aa: CASREAPGEHIQYF; cdr3_nt: TGCGCCAGCCGGGAGGCGCCAGGGGAACACATTCAGTACTTC
v_call: TRBV30; cdr3_length: 13; d_call: TRBD1; j_call: TRBJ2-7; cdr3_aa: CAWSVGTGYEQYF; cdr3_nt: TGTGCCTGGAGTGTTGGGACAGGATACGAGCAGTACTTC
v_call: TRBV5-6; cdr3_length: 13; d_call: -; j_call: TRBJ2-7; cdr3_aa: CASSLGSRYEQYF; cdr3_nt: TGTGCCAGCAGCTTAGGTTCCAGGTACGAGCAGTACTTC
v_call: TRBV6-5; cdr3_length: 14; d_call: -; j_call: TRBJ1-1; cdr3_aa: CASSYTGVNTEAFF; cdr3_nt: TGTGCCAGCAGTTACACGGGGGTGAACACTGAAGCTTTCTTT
v_call: TRBV27; cdr3_length: 15; d_call: TRBD1; j_call: TRBJ1-1; cdr3_aa: CASSPSGTVLGEAFF; cdr3_nt: TGTGCCAGCAGTCCATCCGGGACAGTCTTGGGTGAAGCTTTCTTT
v_call: TRBV5-1; cdr3_length: 18; d_call: TRBD1; j_call: TRBJ2-6; cdr3_aa: CASSLGGQGTAGANVLTF; cdr3_nt: TGCGCCAGCAGCTTGGGCGGACAGGGGACAGCTGGGGCCAACGTCCTGACTTTC
v_call: TRBV5-4; cdr3_length: 14; d_call: -; j_call: TRBJ2-5; cdr3_aa: CASSRSLAKETQYF; cdr3_nt: TGTGCCAGCAGCCGAAGCCTAGCGAAGGAGACCCAGTACTTC
v_call: TRBV5-1; cdr3_length: 14; d_call: -; j_call: TRBJ2-5; cdr3_aa: CASSLGQGVETQYF; cdr3_nt: TGCGCCAGCAGCTTGGGGCAGGGCGTTGAGACCCAGTACTTC
v_call: TRBV9; cdr3_length: 12; d_call: -; j_call: TRBJ2-7; cdr3_aa: CASSPKHGEQYF; cdr3_nt: TGTGCCAGCAGCCCAAAGCATGGCGAGCAGTACTTC
v_call: TRBV5-1; cdr3_length: 14; d_call: -; j_call: TRBJ2-2; cdr3_aa: CASSRQGNTGELFF; cdr3_nt: TGCGCCAGCAGCCGTCAGGGGAACACCGGGGAGCTGTTTTTT
v_call: TRBV7-8; cdr3_length: 18; d_call: TRBD2; j_call: TRBJ2-3; cdr3_aa: CASSYRGGTSGQADTQYF; cdr3_nt: TGTGCCAGCAGCTACAGGGGCGGGACTAGCGGGCAAGCAGATACGCAGTATTTT
v_call: TRBV2; cdr3_length: 12; d_call: -; j_call: TRBJ2-7; cdr3_aa: CASWEATYEQYF; cdr3_nt: TGTGCCAGCTGGGAGGCGACCTACGAGCAGTACTTC
v_call: TRBV27; cdr3_length: 17; d_call: -; j_call: TRBJ2-2; cdr3_aa: CASSLLPGLDNTGELFF; cdr3_nt: TGTGCCAGCAGTTTACTCCCAGGGCTTGACAACACCGGGGAGCTGTTTTTT
v_call: TRBV4-3; cdr3_length: 14; d_call: -; j_call: TRBJ2-7; cdr3_aa: CASSPTLGLYQQYF; cdr3_nt: -
v_call: TRBV10-3; cdr3_length: 16; d_call: TRBD2; j_call: TRBJ2-1; cdr3_aa: CAISGSTSGRYDEQFF; cdr3_nt: TGTGCCATCAGTGGATCGACTAGCGGGAGGTACGATGAGCAGTTCTTC
v_call: TRBV7-9; cdr3_length: 17; d_call: TRBD1; j_call: TRBJ2-3; cdr3_aa: CASSRPGQGAGTDTQYF; cdr3_nt: TGTGCCAGCAGCCGACCGGGACAGGGGGCCGGCACAGATACGCAGTATTTT
v_call: TRBV19; cdr3_length: 16; d_call: TRBD2; j_call: TRBJ2-1; cdr3_aa: CASSIRLAGYGNEQFF; cdr3_nt: TGTGCCAGTAGTATTCGGCTAGCGGGATACGGAAATGAGCAGTTCTTC
v_call: TRBV5-1; cdr3_length: 18; d_call: TRBD2; j_call: TRBJ2-7; cdr3_aa: CASSSFGVAGVVSYEQYF; cdr3_nt: TGCGCCAGCAGCAGCTTTGGGGTAGCGGGAGTAGTTAGCTACGAGCAGTACTTC
v_call: TRBV19; cdr3_length: 12; d_call: -; j_call: TRBJ2-7; cdr3_aa: CASGRAPWEQYF; cdr3_nt: TGTGCCAGTGGTAGGGCCCCCTGGGAGCAGTACTTC
v_call: TRBV7-9; cdr3_length: 14; d_call: TRBD1; j_call: TRBJ2-4; cdr3_aa: CASSLVGTENIQYF; cdr3_nt: TGTGCCAGCAGCTTAGTGGGGACAGAGAACATTCAGTACTTC
v_call: TRBV4-3; cdr3_length: 15; d_call: TRBD1; j_call: TRBJ1-1; cdr3_aa: CASSPGGQGRTEAFF; cdr3_nt: TGCGCCAGCAGCCCTGGGGGACAGGGTCGAACTGAAGCTTTCTTT
v_call: TRBV27; cdr3_length: 15; d_call: TRBD1; j_call: TRBJ2-7; cdr3_aa: CASSSPGTGDYEQYF; cdr3_nt: TGTGCCAGCAGTTCCCCCGGGACAGGGGACTACGAGCAGTACTTC
v_call: TRBV28; cdr3_length: 14; d_call: -; j_call: TRBJ1-5; cdr3_aa: CASSLRQDNQPQHF; cdr3_nt: TGTGCCAGCAGTTTAAGGCAGGACAATCAGCCCCAGCATTTT
v_call: TRBV9; cdr3_length: 15; d_call: -; j_call: TRBJ1-2; cdr3_aa: CASSAGTWANYGYTF; cdr3_nt: TGTGCCAGCAGCGCCGGGACTTGGGCGAACTATGGCTACACCTTC
v_call: TRBV6-1; cdr3_length: 16; d_call: -; j_call: TRBJ2-7; cdr3_aa: CASSVSRQLISYEQYF; cdr3_nt: TGTGCCAGCAGTGTAAGCAGACAACTTATTTCCTACGAGCAGTACTTC